These 8 T cell receptor beta chains were all obtained from the same sample, sequenced in a study of T cell responses to AZD1222 COVID-19 vaccine. Sequenced by immunoSEQ multiplex PCR; TCRdb stores in-frame clones only, minus some. The sample holds some 95,000 clones, approximately 89% seen once. The input for sequencing was peripheral blood, taken on day 0 of MenACWY control vaccination. These receptors all come from an adult in good health.

The chain couples TRBV19 to TRBJ1-1; D possibly corresponds to TRBD1 (6 bases). The CDR3 runs 13 residues. The V gene's germline CDR1 is LNHDA and CDR2 SQIVND (reference sequence). Deletions cut 5 bases from V and 3 bases from J, with 10 bases between. The CDR3 spells CASSPGAHTEAFF. The CDR3, as DNA: TGTGCCAGTAGTCCGGGGGCTCACACTGAAGCTTTCTTT.

The sample holds one count of this clone. The chain is built from TRBV7-9 and TRBJ2-1; TRBD2 aligns across 12 bases. V lost 5 bases and J lost 0; bases outside the gene matches: 2. This CDR3 contains 16 residues. Per the germline V gene, CDR1 is SEHNR and CDR2 is FQNEAQ (reference sequence). The CDR3 bases are TGTGCCAGCAGCCTACTAGCGGGGGGCTCCTACAATGAGCAGTTCTTC. Its protein is CASSLLAGGSYNEQFF.

This clone showed up just once. The gene calls are TRBV19 and TRBJ1-1, with D uncertain. Per germline, CDR1 LNHDA and CDR2 SQIVND (reference sequence). The V end lost 3 bases, the J end lost 4 bases, and 9 bases lay between the germline ends. The CDR3 is 13 residues long. The CDR3 here is CASSIPIGTEAFF. CDR3 DNA: TGTGCCAGTAGTATTCCGATTGGCACTGAAGCTTTCTTT.

CDR3 protein: CASSQGLDEKLFF. In DNA form, the CDR3 reads TGTGCCAGCTCACAGGGATTAGATGAAAAACTGTTTTTT. V is TRBV18 and J is TRBJ1-4; D unclear. Germline V CDR1 and CDR2: KGHSH, LQKENI. The CDR3 runs to 13 residues. The V end was cut by 4 bases, the J end by 6 bases, with 9 bases between.

This clone was counted a few times. The V and J genes are TRBV11-2 and TRBJ1-1; D is unresolved. V shed 5 bases and J shed 4 bases, with 14 bases lying between them. The CDR3 is made up of 14 amino acids. Germline V gives CDR1 SGHAT, CDR2 FQNNGV. CDR3 sequence reads: CASSGNSDGTEAFF. CDR3 coding DNA: TGTGCCAGCAGCGGGAACAGTGACGGCACTGAAGCTTTCTTT.

The chain carries TRBV5-1 and TRBJ1-6; 10 positions match TRBD1. CDR3 size: 14 residues. With 4 bases clipped from V and 7 bases from J, the junction kept 2 bases outside the gene matches. Looked up from germline, CDR1 is SGHRS and CDR2 is YFSETQ. CDR3 region: CASSAGQGNSPLHF. The CDR3 coding sequence is TGCGCCAGCAGCGCGGGACAGGGGAATTCACCCCTCCACTTT.

The V and J genes are TRBV19 and TRBJ1-4; D is undetermined. The germline gives CDR1 LNHDA, CDR2 SQIVND (reference sequence). The CDR3 totals 14 residues. V gave up 7 bases and J gave up 0 bases, with 9 bases separating them. As DNA, the CDR3 is TGTGCCAGTAAATGGAGCGCAACTAATGAAAAACTGTTTTTT. Translated: CASKWSATNEKLFF.

The genes are TRBV12-5 and TRBJ2-1; 16 bases match TRBD2. Germline V CDR1 and CDR2: LGHNT, FRNRAP. The V gene end was trimmed by 4 bases and the J gene end by 10 bases; junction bases not matched to a gene: 10. The length of the CDR3 is 17 residues. This chain's CDR3 is CASGSRGTSGGAGEQFF. The CDR3 bases are TGTGCTAGTGGTTCTCGAGGGACTAGCGGGGGGGCTGGGGAGCAGTTCTTC.